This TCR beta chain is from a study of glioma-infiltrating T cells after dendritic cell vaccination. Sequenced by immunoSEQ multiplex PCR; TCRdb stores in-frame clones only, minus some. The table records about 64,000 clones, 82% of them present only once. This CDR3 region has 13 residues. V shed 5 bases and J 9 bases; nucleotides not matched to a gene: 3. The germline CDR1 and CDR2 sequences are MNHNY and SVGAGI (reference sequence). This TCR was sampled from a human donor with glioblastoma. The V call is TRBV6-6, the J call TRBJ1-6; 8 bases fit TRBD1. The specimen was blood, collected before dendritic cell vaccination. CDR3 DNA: TGTGCCAGCAGTATCACAGGGGGTTCACCCCTCCACTTT. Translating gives CASSITGGSPLHF.